This TCR beta chain comes out of a study of blood T cell repertoires in COVID-19. Whole-study context: PBMCs, B-cell-depleted T cells, or T cells were the source of the cDNA or gDNA that made up the material.

Data came from immunoSEQ multiplex PCR; TCRdb stores just in-frame clones and leaves some out. The sample has approximately 300,000 clones, 92% seen once; the top ten hold roughly 18%. Participants, 18 to 89 years old, spanned around 25 US areas. The sample comprised PBMCs or T cells enriched from blood (not recorded which). This TCR derives from a woman in her twenties or thirties who had recovered from COVID-19.

CDR3 sequence reads: CASSLGGTRNEQFF. Written as DNA, the CDR3 is TGTGCCAGCAGTTTAGGAGGGACGAGGAATGAGCAGTTCTTC. The gene calls are TRBV28 and TRBJ2-1, with a tentative D call TRBD2 (6 bases). The V gene's germline CDR1 is MDHEN and CDR2 SYDVKM. The CDR3 is 14 amino acids. Trimming stripped 2 bases from V and 7 bases from J, with 12 bases between. Combining the CDR3 with reference TRBV28 and TRBJ2-1 gives the whole variable domain DVKVTQSSRYLVKRTGEKVFLECVQDMDHENMFWYRQDPGLGLRLIYFSYDVKMKEKGDIPEGYSVSREKKERFSLILESASTNQTSMYLCASSLGGTRNEQFFGPGTRLTVL.